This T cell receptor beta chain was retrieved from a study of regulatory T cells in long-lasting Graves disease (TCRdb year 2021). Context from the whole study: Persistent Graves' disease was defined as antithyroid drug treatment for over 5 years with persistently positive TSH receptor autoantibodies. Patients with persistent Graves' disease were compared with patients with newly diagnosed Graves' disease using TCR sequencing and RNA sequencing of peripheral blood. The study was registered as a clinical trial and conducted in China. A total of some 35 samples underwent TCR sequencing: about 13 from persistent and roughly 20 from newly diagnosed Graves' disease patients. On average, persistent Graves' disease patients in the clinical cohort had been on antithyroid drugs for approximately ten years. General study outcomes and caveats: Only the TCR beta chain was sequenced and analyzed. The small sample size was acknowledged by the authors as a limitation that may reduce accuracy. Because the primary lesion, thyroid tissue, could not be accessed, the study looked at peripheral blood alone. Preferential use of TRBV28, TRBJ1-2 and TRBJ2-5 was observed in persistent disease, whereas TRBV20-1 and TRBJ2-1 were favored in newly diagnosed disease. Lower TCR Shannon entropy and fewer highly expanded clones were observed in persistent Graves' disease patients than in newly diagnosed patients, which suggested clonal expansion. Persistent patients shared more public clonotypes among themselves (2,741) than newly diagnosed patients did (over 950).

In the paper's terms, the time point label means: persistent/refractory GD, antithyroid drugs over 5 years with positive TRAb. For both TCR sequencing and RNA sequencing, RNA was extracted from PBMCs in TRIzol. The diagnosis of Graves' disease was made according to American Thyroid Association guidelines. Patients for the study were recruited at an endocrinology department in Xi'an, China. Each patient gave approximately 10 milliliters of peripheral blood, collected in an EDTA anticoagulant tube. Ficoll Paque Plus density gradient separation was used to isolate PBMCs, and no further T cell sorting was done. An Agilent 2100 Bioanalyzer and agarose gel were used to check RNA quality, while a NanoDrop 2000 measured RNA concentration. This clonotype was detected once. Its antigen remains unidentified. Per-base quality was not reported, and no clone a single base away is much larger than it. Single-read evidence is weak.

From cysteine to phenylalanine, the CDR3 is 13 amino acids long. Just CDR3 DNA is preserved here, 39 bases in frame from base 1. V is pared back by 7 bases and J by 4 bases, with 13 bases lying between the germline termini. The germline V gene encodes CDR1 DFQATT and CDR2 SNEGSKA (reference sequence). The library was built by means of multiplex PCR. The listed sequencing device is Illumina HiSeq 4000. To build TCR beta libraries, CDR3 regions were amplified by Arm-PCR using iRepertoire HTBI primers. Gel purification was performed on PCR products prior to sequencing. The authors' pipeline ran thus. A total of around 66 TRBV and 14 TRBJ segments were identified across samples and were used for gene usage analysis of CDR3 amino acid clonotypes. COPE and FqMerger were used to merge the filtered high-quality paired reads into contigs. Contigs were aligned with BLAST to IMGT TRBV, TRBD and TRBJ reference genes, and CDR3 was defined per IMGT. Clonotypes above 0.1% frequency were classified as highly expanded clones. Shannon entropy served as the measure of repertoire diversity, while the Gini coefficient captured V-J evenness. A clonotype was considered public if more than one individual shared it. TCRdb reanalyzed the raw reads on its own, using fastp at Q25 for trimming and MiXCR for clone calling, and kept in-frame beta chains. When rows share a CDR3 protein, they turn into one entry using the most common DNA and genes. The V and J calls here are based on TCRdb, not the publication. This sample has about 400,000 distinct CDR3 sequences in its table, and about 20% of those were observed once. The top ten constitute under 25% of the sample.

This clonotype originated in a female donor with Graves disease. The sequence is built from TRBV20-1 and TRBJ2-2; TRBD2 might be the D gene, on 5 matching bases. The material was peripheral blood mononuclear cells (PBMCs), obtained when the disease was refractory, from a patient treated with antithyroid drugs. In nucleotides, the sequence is TGCAGTGGCGAGGGAAAGCGCACCGGGGAGCTGTTTTTT. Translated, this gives CSGEGKRTGELFF.